This T cell receptor (beta chain) is drawn from a study of blood T cell repertoires in COVID-19. Germline lookup yields CDR1 SEHNR and CDR2 FQNEAQ (reference sequence). This CDR3 has 17 amino acids. Unmatched junction bases numbered 7, after V lost 0 bases and J lost 6 bases. This table comes from immunoSEQ multiplex PCR, and its TCRdb copy is limited to in-frame clones, with some not included. The sample consists of 150,000 to 200,000 clones, approximately 90% of them appearing once. The clonotype originates from a young woman who had recovered from COVID-19. The sequenced material came from PBMCs or T cells enriched from blood (not recorded which). The V gene is TRBV7-9, the J gene TRBJ2-2, with 10 bases fitting TRBD2. The CDR3: CASSLATSGRVSGELFF. CDR3 coding DNA: TGTGCCAGCAGCTTAGCGACAAGCGGGAGGGTCTCCGGGGAGCTGTTTTTT.